The present entry profiles one TCR beta chain with its context. Which antigen it targets is not known. No much larger clonotype is one base removed from it; base qualities were not supplied. The sample belongs to a study of CD8 T cells in Susac syndrome (dated by TCRdb to between 2018 and 2021). Background for the entire study: Among the Susac syndrome patients who were sequenced, clinically active disease was present in about 6 and clinical remission was observed in 8 or 9. At blood withdrawal, Susac syndrome patients were either therapy-naive, taking corticosteroids (in some cases with IVIg as well), or taking IVIg alone. Repertoire sequencing was used to test whether CD8+ T cell activation and differentiation in Susac syndrome was antigen driven. Clonality of the CD8+ T cell repertoire was compared between more than 10 healthy donors, about 14 Susac syndrome patients and under 19 multiple sclerosis patients.

Paper-wide results and their limitations: Under 20 and five Susac-specific public clones were found in the total CD8+ and CD8+ TEMRA repertoires, respectively. CD8+ repertoires in Susac syndrome showed clonal expansion, which was highest in CD8+ TEMRA cells and was greater in clinically active patients than in remitting patients. The number of individuals in the TCR sequencing and HLA analysis was acknowledged as relatively small.

Here V drops 7 bases and J drops 0 bases, and the junction holds 7 bases not matched to any gene. CDR1 and CDR2 are drawn from the germline V gene: SNHLY, FYNNEI. The CDR3 spans 15 residues, from the cysteine through the phenylalanine. The read is trimmed to its CDR3 DNA, 45 bases read in frame from base 1. RNA was extracted using the RNeasy kit, and roughly 0.5 to 1 microgram was reverse transcribed with random hexamers. The immunoSEQ multiplex PCR assay, covering 54 Vbeta and 13 Jbeta segments, was used to amplify TCR beta CDR3 regions. PCR amplification bias was corrected using a synthetic template baseline for primer optimization and computational correction. Per the original workflow: Reads were annotated to V, D and J genes according to IMGT and were analyzed with immunoSEQ Analyzer, with only productive sequences retained. Clonality was calculated as one minus the Shannon entropy normalized by log2 of the number of productive unique sequences. Public and private clones were assessed among the 100 most prevalent clones of each patient and control. Susac-specific clones were defined as absent from healthy and MS cohorts, some 1,000 published viral clones and other ImmuneACCESS disease sequences. The public reads were run again by TCRdb, first through fastp at Q25 and then through MiXCR, and only productive beta chains were kept. Each entry merges the rows of one CDR3 protein and shows their most common DNA and genes. The authors' filters were not applied to this entry. Counted in this sample were 75,000 to 100,000 distinct CDR3 sequences; about 94% of them appeared once. The ten largest clonotypes hold approximately 0.94% of the sample.

Peripheral blood CD8+ and CD4+ T cells from healthy donors, Susac syndrome patients and multiple sclerosis patients were profiled by high-throughput TCR beta sequencing. The Susac syndrome patients fulfilled recently defined diagnostic criteria for either definite or probable disease. CD8+ TEMRA cells were enriched by FACS, while bulk CD8+ and CD4+ T cells were purified by magnetic negative isolation. Blood was drawn into EDTA tubes, processed within 24 hours, and PBMCs were isolated by density gradient centrifugation. PBMCs intended for TCR sequencing were cryopreserved in liquid nitrogen and thawed later in a water bath at 37 degrees C. A purity of at least 90% was achieved for sorted or isolated CD4+, CD8+ and CD8+ TEMRA cells.

The chain uses TRBV2 and TRBJ2-3; TRBD2 agrees with 7 junctional bases. Sequenced sample: CD8+ T cells from PBMCs. The source of this sequence is a human donor with Susac syndrome. The sequence in DNA is TGTGCCAGCAACCCGGGACTAACTAGCACAGATACGCAGTATTTT. Translated, this gives CASNPGLTSTDTQYF.